The clone carrying this T cell receptor (beta chain) was counted ten times or more. This entry is derived from a study of blood T cell repertoires in COVID-19. Authors' methods: Amplified reference gene primers provided the basis for estimating nucleated cell counts. Clones were read by immunoSEQ multiplex PCR, and TCRdb kept only the in-frame ones, dropping some. D and trimming come from the DNA, and the V and J calls and clone size come from that table. The sample comprises about 54,000 clones, approximately 90% of which are singletons, and around 8.3% rests with the top ten. This CDR3 contains 13 residues. J was trimmed by 3 bases and V by 0 bases; bases with no gene match: 2. The germline V gene encodes CDR1 SQVTM and CDR2 ANQGSEA.

This receptor was identified in a middle-aged woman with active COVID-19. The chain has TRBV29-1 and TRBJ2-7, with TRBD1 identical over 7 bases. What was sequenced was peripheral blood. CDR3 DNA: TGCAGCGTTGAAGAAAGACAGGGCTACGAGCAGTACTTC. Amino acid sequence: CSVEERQGYEQYF.